This TCR beta chain was found in a study of T cells in Graves' hyperthyroidism and ophthalmopathy. Study-wide results and limits: Blood shared most expanded thyroid clonotypes above 0.001.

This clonotype was found a few times. The target antigen is unknown. Amplified TCR beta CDR3 regions came from RNA transcripts. During a first-round RT-PCR of the TCR CDR3, the HTBI primer set was used. MiXCR, run by TCRdb on the multiplex PCR reads, gives a single entry per CDR3 protein. The sample shows a few hundred thousand distinct CDR3 sequences, roughly 15% of them seen only once. Germline CDR1 and CDR2: MNHEY and SVGEGT. The CDR3 is made up of 14 amino acids. V was pared by 4 bases and J by 6 bases, with 12 bases between. The material sequenced was blood. This sequence was found in a woman between 25 and 40 years old with Graves' ophthalmopathy. The V gene is TRBV6-2 or TRBV6-3, the J gene TRBJ2-2; no firm D call. CDR3 in amino acids: CASSSTWGSGELFF. The CDR3 nucleotides are TGTGCCAGCAGTTCCACCTGGGGATCCGGGGAGCTGTTTTTT.